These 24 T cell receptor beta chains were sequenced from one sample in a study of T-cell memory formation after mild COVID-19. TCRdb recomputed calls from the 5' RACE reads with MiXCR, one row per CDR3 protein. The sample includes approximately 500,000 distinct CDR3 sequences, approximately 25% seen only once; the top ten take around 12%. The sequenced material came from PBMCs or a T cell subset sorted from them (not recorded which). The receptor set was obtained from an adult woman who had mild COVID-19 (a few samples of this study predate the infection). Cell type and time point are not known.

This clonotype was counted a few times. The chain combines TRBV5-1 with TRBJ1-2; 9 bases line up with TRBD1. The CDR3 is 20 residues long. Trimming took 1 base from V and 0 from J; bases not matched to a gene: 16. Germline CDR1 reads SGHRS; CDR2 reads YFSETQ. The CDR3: CASSLLWGQGLSSTNYGYTF. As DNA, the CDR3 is TGCGCCAGCAGCTTGTTGTGGGGACAGGGACTCTCGTCCACTAACTATGGCTACACCTTC.

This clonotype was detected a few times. CDR3 in amino acids: CASSHSPGETYGYTF. As DNA, the CDR3 is TGCGCCAGCAGCCACTCCCCGGGGGAGACCTATGGCTACACCTTC. The rearrangement uses TRBV4-1 and TRBJ1-2; TRBD1 might be the D (5 bases). The CDR3 extends over 15 amino acids. Germline CDR1 and CDR2: MGHRA and YSYEKL. V was trimmed by 3 bases and J by 4 bases, leaving 15 bases between them.

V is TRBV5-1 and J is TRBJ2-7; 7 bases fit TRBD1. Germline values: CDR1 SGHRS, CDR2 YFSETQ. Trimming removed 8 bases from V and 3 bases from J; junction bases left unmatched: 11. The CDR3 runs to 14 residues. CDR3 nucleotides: TGCGCCAGTGCAGCCCGAGGGGACAGCTACGAGCAGTACTTC. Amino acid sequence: CASAARGDSYEQYF.

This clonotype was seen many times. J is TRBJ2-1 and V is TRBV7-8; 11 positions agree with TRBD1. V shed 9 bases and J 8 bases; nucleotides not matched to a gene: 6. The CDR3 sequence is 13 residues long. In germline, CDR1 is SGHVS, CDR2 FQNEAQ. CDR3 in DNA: TGTGCCAGTTTTCAGGACAGGGGGCATGAGCAGTTCTTC. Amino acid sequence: CASFQDRGHEQFF.

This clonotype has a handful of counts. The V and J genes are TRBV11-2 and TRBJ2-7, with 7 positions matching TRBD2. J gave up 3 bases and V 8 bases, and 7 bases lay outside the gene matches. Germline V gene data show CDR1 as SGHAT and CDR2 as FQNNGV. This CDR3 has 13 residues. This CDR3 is CASESGGRYEQYF. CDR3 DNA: TGTGCCAGCGAGTCGGGAGGTCGCTACGAGCAGTACTTC. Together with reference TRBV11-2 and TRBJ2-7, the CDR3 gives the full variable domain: EAGVAQSPRYKIIEKRQSVAFWCNPISGHATLYWYQQILGQGPKLLIQFQNNGVVDDSQLPKDRFSAERLKGVDSTLKIQPAKLEDSAVYLCASESGGRYEQYFGPGTRLTVT.

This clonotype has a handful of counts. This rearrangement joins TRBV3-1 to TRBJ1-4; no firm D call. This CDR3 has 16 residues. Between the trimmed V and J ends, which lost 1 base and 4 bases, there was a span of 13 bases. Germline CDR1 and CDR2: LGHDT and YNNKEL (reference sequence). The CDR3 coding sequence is TGTGCCAGCAGCCAAGTCCGGGCAGGCGTTAATGAAAAACTGTTTTTT. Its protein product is CASSQVRAGVNEKLFF. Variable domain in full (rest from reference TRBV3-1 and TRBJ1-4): DTAVSQTPKYLVTQMGNDKSIKCEQNLGHDTMYWYKQDSKKFLKIMFSYNNKELIINETVPNRFSPKSPDKAHLNLHINSLELGDSAVYFCASSQVRAGVNEKLFFGSGTQLSVL.

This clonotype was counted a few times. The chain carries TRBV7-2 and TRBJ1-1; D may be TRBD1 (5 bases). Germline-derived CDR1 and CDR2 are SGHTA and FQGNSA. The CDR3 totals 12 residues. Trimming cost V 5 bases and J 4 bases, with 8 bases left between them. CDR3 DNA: TGTGCCAGCAGCCGACAGATCACTGAAGCTTTCTTT. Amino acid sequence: CASSRQITEAFF. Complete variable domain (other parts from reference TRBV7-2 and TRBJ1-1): GAGVSQSPSNKVTEKGKDVELRCDPISGHTALYWYRQSLGQGLEFLIYFQGNSAPDKSGLPSDRFSAERTGGSVSTLTIQRTQQEDSAVYLCASSRQITEAFFGQGTRLTVV.

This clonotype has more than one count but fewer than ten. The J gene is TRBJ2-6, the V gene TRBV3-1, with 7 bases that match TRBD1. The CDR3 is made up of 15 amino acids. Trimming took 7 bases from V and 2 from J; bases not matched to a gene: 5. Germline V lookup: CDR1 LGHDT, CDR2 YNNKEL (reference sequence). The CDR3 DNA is TGTGCCAGCAAACCGACAGGGACTGGGGCCAACGTCCTGACTTTC. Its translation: CASKPTGTGANVLTF.

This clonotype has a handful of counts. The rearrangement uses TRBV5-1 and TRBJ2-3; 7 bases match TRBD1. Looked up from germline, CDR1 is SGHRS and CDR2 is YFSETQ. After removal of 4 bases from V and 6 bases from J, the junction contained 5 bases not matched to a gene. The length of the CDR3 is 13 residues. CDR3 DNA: TGCGCCAGCAGCCTGACAGGGTTGGATACGCAGTATTTT. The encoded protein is CASSLTGLDTQYF. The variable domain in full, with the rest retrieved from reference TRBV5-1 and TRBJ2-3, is KAGVTQTPRYLIKTRGQQVTLSCSPISGHRSVSWYQQTPGQGLQFLFEYFSETQRNKGNFPGRFSGRQFSNSRSEMNVSTLELGDSALYLCASSLTGLDTQYFGPGTRLTVL.

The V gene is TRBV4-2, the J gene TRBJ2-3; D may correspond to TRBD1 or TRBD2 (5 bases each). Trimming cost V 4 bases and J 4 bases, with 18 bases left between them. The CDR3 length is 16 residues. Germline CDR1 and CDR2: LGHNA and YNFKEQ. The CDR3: CASSRPGPTTSDTQYF. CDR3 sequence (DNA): TGTGCCAGCAGCCGCCCGGGACCCACGACGTCAGATACGCAGTATTTT.

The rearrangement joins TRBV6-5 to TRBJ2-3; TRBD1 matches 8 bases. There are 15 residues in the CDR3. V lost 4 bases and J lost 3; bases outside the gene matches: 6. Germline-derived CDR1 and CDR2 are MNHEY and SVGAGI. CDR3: CASSSTGDITDTQYF. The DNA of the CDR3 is TGTGCCAGCAGTTCGACAGGGGACATTACAGATACGCAGTATTTT.

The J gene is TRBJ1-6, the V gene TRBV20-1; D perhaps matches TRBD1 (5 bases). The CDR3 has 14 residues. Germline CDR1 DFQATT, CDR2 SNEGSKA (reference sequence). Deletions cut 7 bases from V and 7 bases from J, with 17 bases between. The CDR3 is CSVRDPWGNSPLHF. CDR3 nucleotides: TGCAGTGTTCGGGATCCTTGGGGGAATTCACCCCTCCACTTT.

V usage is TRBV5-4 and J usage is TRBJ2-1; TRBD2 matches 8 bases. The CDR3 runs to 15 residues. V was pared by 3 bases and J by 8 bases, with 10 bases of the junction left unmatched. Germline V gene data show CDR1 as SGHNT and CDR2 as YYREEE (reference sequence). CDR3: CASSSGGTSVHEQFF. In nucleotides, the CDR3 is TGTGCCAGCAGCTCCGGGGGGACTAGTGTACATGAGCAGTTCTTC.

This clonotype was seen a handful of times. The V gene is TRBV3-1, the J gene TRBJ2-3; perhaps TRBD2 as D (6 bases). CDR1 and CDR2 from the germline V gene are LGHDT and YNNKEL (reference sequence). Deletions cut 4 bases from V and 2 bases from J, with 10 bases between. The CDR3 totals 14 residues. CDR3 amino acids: CASSRRVYTDTQYF. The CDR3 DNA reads TGTGCCAGCAGCCGGAGGGTATACACAGATACGCAGTATTTT.

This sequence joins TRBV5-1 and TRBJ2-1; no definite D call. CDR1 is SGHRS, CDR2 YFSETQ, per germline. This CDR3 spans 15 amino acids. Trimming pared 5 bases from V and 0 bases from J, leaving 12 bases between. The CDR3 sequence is CASSNYLSSYNEQFF. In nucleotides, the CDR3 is TGCGCCAGCAGTAACTATTTAAGCTCCTACAATGAGCAGTTCTTC.

The CDR3 here is CASSYEGRGRGETQYF. The CDR3, as DNA: TGTGCCAGCAGTTACGAAGGGCGCGGGAGGGGTGAGACCCAGTACTTC. This chain links TRBV6-2 or TRBV6-3 with TRBJ2-5; TRBD2 matches at 9 bases. Germline-derived CDR1 and CDR2 are MNHEY and SVGEGT. The CDR3 has 16 amino acids. The V gene end was trimmed by 2 bases and the J gene end by 5 bases; junction bases not matched to a gene: 9.

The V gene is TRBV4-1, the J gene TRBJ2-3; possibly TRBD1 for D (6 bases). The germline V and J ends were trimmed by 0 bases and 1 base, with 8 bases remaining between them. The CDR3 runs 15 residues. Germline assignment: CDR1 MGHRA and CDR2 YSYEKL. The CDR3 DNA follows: TGCGCCAGCAGCCAAGAACAGGGCCGCACAGATACGCAGTATTTT. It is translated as CASSQEQGRTDTQYF.

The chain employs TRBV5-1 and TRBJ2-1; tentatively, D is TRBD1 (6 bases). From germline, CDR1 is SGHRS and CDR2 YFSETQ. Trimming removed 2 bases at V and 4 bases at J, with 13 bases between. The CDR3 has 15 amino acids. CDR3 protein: CASSFRQDLYNEQFF. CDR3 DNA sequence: TGCGCCAGCAGCTTCCGACAGGACCTATACAATGAGCAGTTCTTC.

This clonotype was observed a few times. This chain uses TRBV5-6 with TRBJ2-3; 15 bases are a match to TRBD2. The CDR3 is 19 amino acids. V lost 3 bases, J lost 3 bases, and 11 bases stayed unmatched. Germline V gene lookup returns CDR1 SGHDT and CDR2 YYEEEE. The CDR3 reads CASSYRTSGRAVLTDTQYF. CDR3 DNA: TGTGCCAGCAGCTACCGGACTAGCGGGAGGGCCGTATTAACAGATACGCAGTATTTT.

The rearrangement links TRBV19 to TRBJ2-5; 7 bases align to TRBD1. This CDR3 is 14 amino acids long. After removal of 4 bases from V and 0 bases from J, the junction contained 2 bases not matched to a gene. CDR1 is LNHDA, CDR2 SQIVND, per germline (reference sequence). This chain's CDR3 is CASSRQGHQETQYF. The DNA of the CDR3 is TGTGCCAGTAGTAGACAGGGACACCAAGAGACCCAGTACTTC.

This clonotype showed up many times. The CDR3 region is CASSFGSPYNEQFF. Here the CDR3 DNA reads TGTGCCAGCAGCTTCGGCAGCCCCTACAATGAGCAGTTCTTC. V gene TRBV7-2 combines with J gene TRBJ2-1, with D unresolved. Trimming pared 3 bases from V and 2 bases from J, leaving 8 bases between. Germline CDR1 SGHTA, CDR2 FQGNSA. The CDR3 is 14 residues long.

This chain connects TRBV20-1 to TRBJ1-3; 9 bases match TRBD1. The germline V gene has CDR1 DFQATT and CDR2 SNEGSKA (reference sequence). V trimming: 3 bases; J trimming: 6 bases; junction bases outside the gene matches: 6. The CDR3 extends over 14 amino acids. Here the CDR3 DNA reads TGCAGTGCTAGGGGACAGGGAGAGGTAAACACCATATATTTT. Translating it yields CSARGQGEVNTIYF.

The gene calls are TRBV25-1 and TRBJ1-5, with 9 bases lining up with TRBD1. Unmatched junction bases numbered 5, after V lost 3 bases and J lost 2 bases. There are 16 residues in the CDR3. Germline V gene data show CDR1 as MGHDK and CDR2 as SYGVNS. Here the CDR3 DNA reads TGTGCCAGCAGTGAGGACCGGGACAGGGGCAATCAGCCCCAGCATTTT. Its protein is CASSEDRDRGNQPQHF.

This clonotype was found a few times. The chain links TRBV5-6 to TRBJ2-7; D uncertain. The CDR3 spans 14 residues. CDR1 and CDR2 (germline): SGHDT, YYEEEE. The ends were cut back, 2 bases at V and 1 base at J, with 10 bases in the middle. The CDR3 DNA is TGTGCCAGCAGCTTTTGGGCGGTTTCCTACGAGCAGTACTTC. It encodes CASSFWAVSYEQYF.